This TCR beta chain was found in a study of T cell responses to AZD1222 COVID-19 vaccine. Notes on this clone: Its antigen remains unknown.

Germline-derived CDR1 and CDR2 are MDHEN and SYDVKM. The V gene end was trimmed by 5 bases and the J gene end by 4 bases; junction bases not matched to a gene: 1. The CDR3 contains 13 residues. This table comes from immunoSEQ multiplex PCR, and its TCRdb copy is limited to in-frame clones, with some not included. The sample has 130,000 to 150,000 clones, about nine tenths seen once. Whole-study results and caveats: The study reported that nearly half of spike-specific TCRs target unmutated variant regions.

This TCR came from an adult in good health. The rearrangement joins TRBV28 to TRBJ2-5; TRBD2 aligns across 10 bases. The sequenced sample was peripheral blood, obtained on day 0 of AZD1222 vaccination. The CDR3 DNA sequence: TGTGCCAGCAGTCGACTAGCGGGAGAGACCCAGTACTTC. It is translated as CASSRLAGETQYF.